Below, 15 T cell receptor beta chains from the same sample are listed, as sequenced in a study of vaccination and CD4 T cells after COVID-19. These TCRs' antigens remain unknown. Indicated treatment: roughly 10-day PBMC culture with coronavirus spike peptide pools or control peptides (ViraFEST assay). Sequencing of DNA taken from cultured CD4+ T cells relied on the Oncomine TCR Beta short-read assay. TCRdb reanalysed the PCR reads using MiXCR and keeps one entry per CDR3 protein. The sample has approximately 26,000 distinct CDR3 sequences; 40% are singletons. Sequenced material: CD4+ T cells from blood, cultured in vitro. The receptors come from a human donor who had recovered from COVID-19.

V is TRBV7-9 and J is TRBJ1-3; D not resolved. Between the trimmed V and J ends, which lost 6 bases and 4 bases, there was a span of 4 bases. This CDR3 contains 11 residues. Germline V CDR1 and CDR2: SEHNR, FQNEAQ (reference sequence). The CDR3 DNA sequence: TGTGCCAGCAGGGCCGGAAACACCATATATTTT. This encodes CASRAGNTIYF.

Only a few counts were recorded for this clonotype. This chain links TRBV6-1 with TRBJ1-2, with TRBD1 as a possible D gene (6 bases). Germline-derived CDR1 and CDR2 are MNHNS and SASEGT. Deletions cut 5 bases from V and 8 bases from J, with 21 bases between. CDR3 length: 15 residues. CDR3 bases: TGTGCCAGCAGTCGCGATGGGACACCAGGGAGCGGCTACACCTTC. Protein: CASSRDGTPGSGYTF.

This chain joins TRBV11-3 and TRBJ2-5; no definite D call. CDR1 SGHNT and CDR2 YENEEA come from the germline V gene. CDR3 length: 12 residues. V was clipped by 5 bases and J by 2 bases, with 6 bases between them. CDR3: CASSTLQETQYF. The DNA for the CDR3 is TGTGCCAGCAGCACCTTACAAGAGACCCAGTACTTC.

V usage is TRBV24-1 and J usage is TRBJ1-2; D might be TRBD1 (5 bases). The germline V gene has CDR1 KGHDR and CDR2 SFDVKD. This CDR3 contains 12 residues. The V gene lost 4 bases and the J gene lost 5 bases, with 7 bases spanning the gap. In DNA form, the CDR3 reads TGTGCCACCAGTGACTCAGGGTATGGCTACACCTTC. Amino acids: CATSDSGYGYTF.

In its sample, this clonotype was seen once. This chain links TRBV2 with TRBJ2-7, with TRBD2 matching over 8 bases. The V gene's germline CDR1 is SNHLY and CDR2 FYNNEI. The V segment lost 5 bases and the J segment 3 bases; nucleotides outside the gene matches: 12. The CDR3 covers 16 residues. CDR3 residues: CASSTRGGGRVYEQYF. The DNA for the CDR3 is TGTGCCAGCAGTACCCGGGGGGGCGGACGGGTCTACGAGCAGTACTTC.

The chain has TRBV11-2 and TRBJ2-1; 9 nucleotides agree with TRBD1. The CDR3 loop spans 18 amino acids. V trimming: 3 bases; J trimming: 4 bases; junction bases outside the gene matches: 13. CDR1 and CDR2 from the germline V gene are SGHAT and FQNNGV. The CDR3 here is CASSFSWRRDRAYNEQFF. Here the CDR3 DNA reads TGTGCCAGCAGCTTTTCGTGGCGACGGGACAGGGCATACAATGAGCAGTTCTTC.

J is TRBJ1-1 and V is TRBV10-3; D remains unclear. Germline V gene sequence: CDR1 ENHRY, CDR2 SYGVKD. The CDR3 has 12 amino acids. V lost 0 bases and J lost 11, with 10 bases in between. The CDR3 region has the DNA TGTGCCATCAGTGAGTCATCAGTCGGCGCTTTCTTT. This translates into CAISESSVGAFF.

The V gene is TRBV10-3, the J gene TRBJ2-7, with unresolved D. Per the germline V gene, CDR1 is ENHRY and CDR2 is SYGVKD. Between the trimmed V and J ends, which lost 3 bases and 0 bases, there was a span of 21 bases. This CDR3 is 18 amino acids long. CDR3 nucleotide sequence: TGTGCCATCAGTGATTCACCGAGTCGGAGAGGCTCCTCCTACGAGCAGTACTTC. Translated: CAISDSPSRRGSSYEQYF.

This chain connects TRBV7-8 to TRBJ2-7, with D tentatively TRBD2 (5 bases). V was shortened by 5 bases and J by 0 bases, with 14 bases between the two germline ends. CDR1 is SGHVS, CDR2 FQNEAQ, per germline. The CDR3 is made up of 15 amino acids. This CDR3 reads CASSPDYASSYEQYF. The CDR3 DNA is TGTGCCAGCAGCCCCGACTACGCGAGCTCCTACGAGCAGTACTTC.

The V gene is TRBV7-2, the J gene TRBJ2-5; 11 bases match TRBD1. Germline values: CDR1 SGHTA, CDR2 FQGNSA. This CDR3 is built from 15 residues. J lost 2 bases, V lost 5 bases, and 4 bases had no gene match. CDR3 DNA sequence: TGTGCCAGCAGCGTGGGACAGGGGGGACAAGAGACCCAGTACTTC. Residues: CASSVGQGGQETQYF.

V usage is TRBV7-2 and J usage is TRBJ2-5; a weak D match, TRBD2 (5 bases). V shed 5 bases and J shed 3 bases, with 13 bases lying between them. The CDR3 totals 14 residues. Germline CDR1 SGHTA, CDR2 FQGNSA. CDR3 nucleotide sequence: TGTGCCAGCAGCATCAGCGGATTCAAAGAGACCCAGTACTTC. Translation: CASSISGFKETQYF.

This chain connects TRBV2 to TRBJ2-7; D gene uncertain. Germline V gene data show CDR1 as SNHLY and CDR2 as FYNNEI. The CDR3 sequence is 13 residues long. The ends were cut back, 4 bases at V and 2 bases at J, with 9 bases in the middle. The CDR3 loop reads CASSVFRTYEQYF. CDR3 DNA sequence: TGTGCCAGCAGTGTTTTCCGAACCTACGAGCAGTACTTC.

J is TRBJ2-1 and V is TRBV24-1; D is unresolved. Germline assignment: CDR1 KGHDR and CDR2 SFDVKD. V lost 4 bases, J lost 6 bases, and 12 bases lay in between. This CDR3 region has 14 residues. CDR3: CATSDHGRINEQFF. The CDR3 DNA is TGTGCCACCAGTGACCATGGACGGATCAATGAGCAGTTCTTC.

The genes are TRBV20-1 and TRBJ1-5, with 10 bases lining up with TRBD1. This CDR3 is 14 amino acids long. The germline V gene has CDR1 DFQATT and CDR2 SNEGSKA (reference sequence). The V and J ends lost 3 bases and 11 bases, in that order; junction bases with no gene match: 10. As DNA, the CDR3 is TGCAGTGCTAGTTGGGACAGGGGATATTGGACCCAGCATTTT. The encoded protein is CSASWDRGYWTQHF.

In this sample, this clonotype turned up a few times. The CDR3 loop is CSAGLGTSGGSGTQYF. CDR3 nucleotide sequence: TGCAGTGCTGGCCTTGGGACTAGCGGGGGGTCGGGGACCCAGTACTTC. The genes are TRBV20-1 and TRBJ2-5, with 15 bases lining up with TRBD2. The CDR3 totals 16 residues. The ends lost 5 bases at V and 7 bases at J; junction bases unmatched: 11. CDR1 is DFQATT, CDR2 SNEGSKA, per germline (reference sequence).